The clone carrying this T cell receptor beta chain occurred many times. The antigen is not known. The length of the CDR3 is 14 residues. V was cut by 4 bases and J by 7 bases, with 17 bases left in between. Germline V gives CDR1 SGHRS, CDR2 YFSETQ. The data were obtained in a study of T-cell memory formation after mild COVID-19. Findings and caveats of the study: Some clones that responded were present in memory (sampled pre-infection), which suggests cross-reactive memory joined.

TCRdb processed the 5' RACE reads anew with MiXCR; each CDR3 protein has one entry. The table has 350,000 to 550,000 distinct CDR3 sequences, over 15% seen once. J is TRBJ1-1 and V is TRBV5-1; D gene ambiguous. This sequence originates from a man aged 18 to 30 who had mild COVID-19 (a few samples of this study predate the infection). Cell type and time point are not known. The sequencing input was PBMCs or a T cell subset sorted from them (not recorded which). CDR3 amino acids: CASSIDQSVNEAFF. The CDR3 DNA is TGCGCCAGCAGCATAGATCAGAGTGTGAATGAAGCTTTCTTT.